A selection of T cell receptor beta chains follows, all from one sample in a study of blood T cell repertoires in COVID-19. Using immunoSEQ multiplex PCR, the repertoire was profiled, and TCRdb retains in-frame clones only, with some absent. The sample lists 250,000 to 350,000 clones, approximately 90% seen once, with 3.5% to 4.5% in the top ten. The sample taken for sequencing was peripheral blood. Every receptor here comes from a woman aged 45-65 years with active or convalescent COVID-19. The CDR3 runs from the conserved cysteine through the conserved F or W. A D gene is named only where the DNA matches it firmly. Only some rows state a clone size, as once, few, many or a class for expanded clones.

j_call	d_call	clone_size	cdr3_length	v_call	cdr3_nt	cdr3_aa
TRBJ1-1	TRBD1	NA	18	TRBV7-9	TGTGCCAGCAGCTCCGGACAGGGGACCGTCGGACGGAACACTGAAGCTTTCTTT	CASSSGQGTVGRNTEAFF
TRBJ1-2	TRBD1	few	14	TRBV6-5	TGTGCCAGCAGTTACGGGACAGGGGCCTATGGCTACACCTTC	CASSYGTGAYGYTF
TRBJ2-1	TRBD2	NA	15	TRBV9	TGTGCCAGCAGCGTAGCACTAGCGGGGTTCAATGAGCAGTTCTTC	CASSVALAGFNEQFF
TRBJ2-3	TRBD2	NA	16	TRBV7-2	TGTGCCAGCAGCTTAGGGGAAGCGGGGGGAGCAGATACGCAGTATTTT	CASSLGEAGGADTQYF
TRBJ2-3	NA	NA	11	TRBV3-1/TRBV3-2	TGTGCCAGCAGAAGTAGAGATACGCAGTATTTT	CASRSRDTQYF
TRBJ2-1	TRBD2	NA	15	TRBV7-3	TGTGCCAGCAGCAGAAGGGGCGGGAGTAGAGATGAGCAGTTCTTC	CASSRRGGSRDEQFF
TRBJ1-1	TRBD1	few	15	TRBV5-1	TGCGCCAGCAGCTTGGCCCACGGGACAGGGTTTGAAGCTTTCTTT	CASSLAHGTGFEAFF
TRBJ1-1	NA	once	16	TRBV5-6	TGTGCCAGCAGCTTGAAAACAGGGAGCGTGGGTACTGAAGCTTTCTTT	CASSLKTGSVGTEAFF
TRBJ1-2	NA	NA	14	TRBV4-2	TGTGCCAGCAGCCAAGAGCGCAACTCCTATGGCTACACCTTC	CASSQERNSYGYTF
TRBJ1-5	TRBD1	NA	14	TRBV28	TGTGCCAGCACCGAGACAGGGGTCAATCAGCCCCAGCATTTT	CASTETGVNQPQHF
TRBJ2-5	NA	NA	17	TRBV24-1	TGTGCCACCAGCGCCCCTGCAGGAGGGGGCGGCCAAGAGACCCAGTACTTC	CATSAPAGGGGQETQYF
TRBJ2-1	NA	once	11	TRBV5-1	TGCGCCAGCAGCTCTGCGAATGAGCAGTTCTTC	CASSSANEQFF
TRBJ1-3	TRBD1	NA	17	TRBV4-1	TGCGCCAGCAGCCAGGACAGGGGTTTGGCCTCTGGAAACACCATATATTTT	CASSQDRGLASGNTIYF
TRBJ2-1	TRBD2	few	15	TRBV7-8	TGTGCCAGCAGCCAAGAGCGGGGAGGCCTCAATGAGCAGTTCTTC	CASSQERGGLNEQFF
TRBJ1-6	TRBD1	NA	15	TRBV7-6	TGTGCCAGCAGCTTATCCGACAGGGATAATTCACCCCTCCACTTT	CASSLSDRDNSPLHF
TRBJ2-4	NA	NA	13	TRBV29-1	TGCAGCGTTGAAGTTTCGGCCAAAAACATTCAGTACTTC	CSVEVSAKNIQYF
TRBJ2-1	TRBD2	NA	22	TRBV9	TGTGCCAGCAGCGTAGTCCCTAGGCTAGCGGGAGTCCTAGTGAGCTCCTACAATGAGCAGTTCTTC	CASSVVPRLAGVLVSSYNEQFF